The sequence of this T cell receptor beta chain was determined in a study of shared clonotypes between healthy human individuals. The CDR3 is made up of 16 amino acids. Germline lookup yields CDR1 SEHNR and CDR2 FQNEAQ (reference sequence). Trimming took 2 bases from V and 0 from J, leaving 11 bases between them. Terminally differentiated effector memory CD45RA+ cells were excluded from the naive CD8 cells, which were CD45RO-negative and positively selected for CCR7. Libraries were prepared by immunoSEQ multiplex PCR; TCRdb keeps only in-frame clonotypes and omits some of them. The repertoire includes about 820,000 clones, around 92% of them detected once, and less than 25% sits in the top ten.

The J gene is TRBJ2-4, the V gene TRBV7-9; D possibly corresponds to TRBD1 (5 bases). The sequence derives from a man between 25 and 39 years old in good health. Sample: naive CD8+ T cells sorted from blood. CDR3 loop: CASSLSTGLAKNIQYF. The CDR3 nucleotides are TGTGCCAGCAGCTTAAGTACAGGTTTAGCCAAAAACATTCAGTACTTC.